These 13 T cell receptor beta chains were sequenced from one sample in a study of beta chain features in type 1 diabetes. Expressed TCRB transcripts got sequenced, as all isolated RNA was reverse transcribed. Sequencing used immunoSEQ multiplex PCR; TCRdb keeps in-frame clones, though not all of them. This table has roughly 370,000 clones, approximately 13% appearing once. Material for sequencing was naive CD4+ T cells from blood. The receptor set was obtained from a man between 25 and 39 years old in good health.

This clone has only a few counts. The chain has TRBV29-1 and TRBJ2-1, with 9 bases matching TRBD2. V was pared by 3 bases and J by 12 bases, with 12 bases of the junction left unmatched. The CDR3 is 14 amino acids. Germline CDR1 and CDR2: SQVTM and ANQGSEA. The CDR3: CSVDEGSGRSAQFF. DNA for the CDR3: TGCAGCGTTGACGAGGGTAGCGGGAGATCGGCGCAGTTCTTC.

This clone has only a few counts. J is TRBJ2-7 and V is TRBV10-3; possibly TRBD1 or TRBD2 for D (6 bases each). The ends were cut back, 6 bases at V and 9 bases at J, with 18 bases in the middle. The CDR3 consists of 13 residues. Germline CDR1 ENHRY, CDR2 SYGVKD. CDR3 sequence reads: CAISTGTLGLQYV. The CDR3, as DNA: TGTGCCATCAGCACAGGGACTTTAGGCTTGCAGTACGTC.

With respect to this clone: The germline gene is not matched at one end of the junction; a read error may be the cause. The chain uses TRBV30 and TRBJ2-6, with D possibly matching TRBD1 (5 bases). The CDR3 loop spans 15 amino acids. The germline CDR1 and CDR2 sequences are GTSNPN and SVGIG (reference sequence). CDR3 loop: CAWSVLFGRASVLTF. In nucleotides, the CDR3 is TGTGCCTGGAGTGTACTTTTCGGCAGGGCCAGCGTCCTGACTTTC. Filled out from reference TRBV30 and TRBJ2-6, the complete variable domain reads SQTIHQWPATLVQPVGSPLSLECTVEGTSNPNLYWYRQAAGRGLQLLFYSVGIGQISSEVPQNLSASRPQDRQFILSSKKLLLSDSGFYLCAWSVLFGRASVLTFGAGSRLTVL.

The chain carries TRBV7-8 and TRBJ2-7, with D uncertain. CDR1 SGHVS and CDR2 FQNEAQ come from the germline V gene. This CDR3 region has 14 residues. V lost 2 bases to trimming and J lost 2 bases, with 10 bases between them. CDR3 bases: TGTGCCAGCAGCTTACAGACTGGTCCCTACGAGCAGTACGTC. Translated: CASSLQTGPYEQYV.

This clone came up a few times. The chain links TRBV4-3 to TRBJ1-6, with unresolved D. This CDR3 is 17 amino acids long. The V gene lost 0 bases and the J gene lost 3 bases, with 12 bases spanning the gap. The V gene's germline CDR1 is LGHNA and CDR2 YSLEER. CDR3 coding DNA: TGCGCCAGCAGCCAAGATCGTCCAGGCTTCTATAATTCACCCCTCCACTTT. Residues: CASSQDRPGFYNSPLHF.

The chain couples TRBV5-1 to TRBJ2-4; a weak D match, TRBD2 (5 bases). Germline-derived CDR1 and CDR2 are SGHRS and YFSETQ. CDR3 length: 14 amino acids. V lost 0 bases and J 8 bases, leaving 12 bases between the germline ends. The CDR3 DNA follows: TGCGCCAGCAGCTTGGACGCGGGTGTCGACATTCAGTACTTC. It encodes CASSLDAGVDIQYF.

The genes are TRBV11-2 and TRBJ2-1, with D perhaps TRBD2 (5 bases). The germline CDR1 and CDR2 sequences are SGHAT and FQNNGV. CDR3 length equals 16 residues. V was shortened by 5 bases and J by 0 bases, with 14 bases between the two germline ends. The CDR3 coding sequence is TGTGCCAGCAGCCTCCCTTCGGGGAGCTCCTACAATGAGCAGTTCTTC. Its protein is CASSLPSGSSYNEQFF.

The J gene is TRBJ1-1, the V gene TRBV29-1; maybe TRBD1 (6 bases). The germline CDR1 and CDR2 sequences are SQVTM and ANQGSEA. V dropped 7 bases and J dropped 0 bases, with 9 bases sitting between them. The CDR3 length is 12 residues. The CDR3 is CSAGQLNTEAFF. As DNA, the CDR3 is TGCAGCGCCGGACAGTTGAACACTGAAGCTTTCTTT. Using reference TRBV29-1 and TRBJ1-1 for the parts outside the CDR3, the full variable domain is SAVISQKPSRDICQRGTSLTIQCQVDSQVTMMFWYRQQPGQSLTLIATANQGSEATYESGFVIDKFPISRPNLTFSTLTVSNMSPEDSSIYLCSAGQLNTEAFFGQGTRLTVV.

The chain joins TRBV30 to TRBJ1-1; D uncertain. Germline assignment: CDR1 GTSNPN and CDR2 SVGIG (reference sequence). This CDR3 is 19 amino acids long. Trimming shortened V by 1 base and J by 0 bases, and 24 bases separated the two germline ends. The CDR3 nucleotides are TGTGCCTGGAGTGGCTCAAGACATGTTAATTCGGCCATGAACACTGAAGCTTTCTTT. Amino acids: CAWSGSRHVNSAMNTEAFF.

As to this clone: The same CDR3 also results from other DNA sequences found in this sample. This chain connects TRBV4-1 to TRBJ2-7; D is ambiguous. V lost 0 bases and J lost 3, with 6 bases in between. Germline-derived CDR1 and CDR2 are MGHRA and YSYEKL. CDR3 size: 13 residues. The CDR3 spells CASSQERNYEQYF. The CDR3 region has the DNA TGCGCCAGCAGCCAAGAAAGGAACTACGAGCAGTACTTC.

This clone was picked up a small number of times. The chain links TRBV4-3 to TRBJ2-7, with D perhaps TRBD1 (5 bases). The V end was cut by 0 bases, the J end by 7 bases, with 10 bases between. Germline V gene data show CDR1 as LGHNA and CDR2 as YSLEER. The CDR3 length is 13 residues. The CDR3 region is CASSQDQGREQYV. The CDR3 bases are TGCGCCAGCAGCCAAGATCAGGGTCGGGAGCAGTACGTC.

This clone appeared a few times. The rearrangement uses TRBV7-9 and TRBJ2-7; D is ambiguous. The length of the CDR3 is 13 residues. CDR1 and CDR2 (germline): SEHNR, FQNEAQ (reference sequence). With 0 bases removed from V and 5 bases from J, the gap between germline ends came to 8 bases. The DNA of the CDR3 is TGTGCCAGCAGCTTAGCCACAGCAAACGAGCAGTACGTC. Amino acid sequence: CASSLATANEQYV.

This chain connects TRBV5-4 to TRBJ2-7, with a tentative D call TRBD1 (5 bases). This CDR3 is 14 amino acids long. Trimming stripped 2 bases from V and 1 base from J, with 10 bases between. Germline-derived CDR1 and CDR2 are SGHNT and YYREEE (reference sequence). The chain's CDR3 is CASSLGVASYEQYF. The CDR3 coding sequence is TGTGCCAGCAGCTTAGGGGTGGCATCCTACGAGCAGTACTTC.